The 13 T cell receptor beta chains below all came from one sample that was sequenced in a study of cytomegalovirus exposure and HLA in healthy donors. A multiplex PCR was run with 60 Vbeta primers and 13 Jbeta primers. The repertoire was sequenced with immunoSEQ multiplex PCR; TCRdb's copy has only in-frame clones and lacks some. The table shows about 170,000 clones, with about 85% occurring only once. The sequenced sample was PBMCs. The receptor source for this set is a woman aged 50 to 60 in good health and CMV-seropositive.

This clone was counted between two and nine times. The chain uses TRBV7-2 and TRBJ2-1; TRBD2 aligns across 11 bases. The CDR3 runs to 14 residues. J was trimmed by 12 bases and V by 5 bases; bases with no gene match: 9. Germline CDR1 reads SGHTA; CDR2 reads FQGNSA. The CDR3 sequence: CASSQLPTSGGQFF. CDR3 DNA sequence: TGTGCCAGCAGCCAACTACCAACTAGCGGGGGGCAGTTCTTC.

The rearrangement uses TRBV7-6 and TRBJ2-1; 9 nucleotides match TRBD2. V shed 5 bases, J shed 6 bases, and the junction held 8 bases outside the gene matches. Germline CDR1 and CDR2: SGHVS and FNYEAQ. The CDR3 covers 15 residues. This CDR3 is CASSLVAGVLNEQFF. As DNA, the CDR3 is TGTGCCAGCAGCCTAGTAGCGGGGGTTCTCAATGAGCAGTTCTTC.

The chain is built from TRBV5-4 and TRBJ2-6; TRBD2 matches at 7 bases. In germline, CDR1 is SGHNT, CDR2 YYREEE (reference sequence). J gave up 2 bases and V 0 bases, and 2 bases lay outside the gene matches. The CDR3 consists of 16 residues. CDR3 coding DNA: TGTGCCAGCAGCTTGGGGGGGGGTACTGGGGCCAACGTCCTGACTTTC. Translating gives CASSLGGGTGANVLTF.

The V call is TRBV7-3, the J call TRBJ2-1; the D gene is possibly TRBD2 (6 bases). Per the germline V gene, CDR1 is SGHTA and CDR2 is FQGTGA. The CDR3 sequence is 14 residues long. The V end lost 2 bases, the J end lost 5 bases, and 10 bases lay between the germline ends. CDR3 sequence reads: CASSLSGLNNEQFF. The CDR3 nucleotides read TGTGCCAGCAGCTTATCCGGACTAAACAATGAGCAGTTCTTC.

The rearrangement joins TRBV27 to TRBJ2-6; 9 bases map to TRBD2. The CDR3 totals 19 residues. V shed 4 bases, J shed 1 base, and the junction held 11 bases outside the gene matches. Germline V gene lookup returns CDR1 MNHEY and CDR2 SMNVEV (reference sequence). CDR3 sequence (DNA): TGTGCCAGCAGTTCCACCCGACTAGCGGCCAGGTCTGGGGCCAACGTCCTGACTTTC. Translated, it gives CASSSTRLAARSGANVLTF.

V gene TRBV12-5 combines with J gene TRBJ2-7; TRBD1 matches at 9 bases. CDR1 is LGHNT and CDR2 is FRNRAP in the germline V gene. V gave up 3 bases and J gave up 3 bases; unmatched junction bases: 9. This CDR3 contains 16 residues. The CDR3 DNA reads TGTGCTAGTGGTTTAACAAAACAGGGGGCCTTCTACGAGCAGTACTTC. Translated, it gives CASGLTKQGAFYEQYF.

This clone was seen a few times. The CDR3 here is CASSRHYNEQFF. The CDR3, as DNA: TGTGCCAGCTCAAGACATTACAATGAGCAGTTCTTC. The rearrangement links TRBV5-5 to TRBJ2-1; the D is unclear. In germline, CDR1 is SGHKS, CDR2 YYEKEE (reference sequence). The CDR3 is made up of 12 amino acids. Trimming removed 7 bases from V and 4 bases from J, with 9 bases in between. Complete variable domain (other parts from reference TRBV5-5 and TRBJ2-1): DAGVTQSPTHLIKTRGQQVTLRCSPISGHKSVSWYQQVLGQGPQFIFQYYEKEERGRGNFPDRFSARQFPNYSSELNVNALLLGDSALYLCASSRHYNEQFFGPGTRLTVL.

This sequence joins TRBV19 and TRBJ1-4; D possibly corresponds to TRBD1 (6 bases). CDR1 and CDR2 from the germline V gene are LNHDA and SQIVND (reference sequence). Trimming shortened V by 5 bases and J by 4 bases, and 11 bases separated the two germline ends. CDR3 size: 14 residues. The CDR3 loop is CASSFGRGNEKLFF. CDR3 DNA: TGTGCCAGTAGTTTTGGCAGGGGTAATGAAAAACTGTTTTTT.

The chain recombines TRBV2 with TRBJ2-1, with TRBD2 matching over 11 bases. Trimming cost V 0 bases and J 6 bases; bases outside gene matches: 4. In germline, CDR1 is SNHLY, CDR2 FYNNEI. This CDR3 has 16 amino acids. The chain's CDR3 is CASSEALGLAANEQFF. The CDR3 nucleotides read TGTGCCAGCAGTGAAGCTCTGGGACTAGCGGCCAATGAGCAGTTCTTC.

This clone came up a few times. The chain recombines TRBV25-1 with TRBJ2-7; 7 bases fit TRBD1. The germline V gene has CDR1 MGHDK and CDR2 SYGVNS. Trimming took 5 bases from V and 6 from J; bases not matched to a gene: 16. The CDR3 loop spans 16 amino acids. CDR3 DNA: TGTGCCAGCAGTCAAGGGGACAGCTTCTGGAAAGTCGAGCAGTACTTC. The encoded protein is CASSQGDSFWKVEQYF.

V gene TRBV7-2 combines with J gene TRBJ1-6, with D possibly TRBD1 on 5 matching bases. The CDR3 length is 16 residues. The germline gives CDR1 SGHTA, CDR2 FQGNSA. The germline V and J ends were trimmed by 2 bases and 9 bases, with 17 bases remaining between them. The CDR3 nucleotides are TGTGCCAGCAGCTTACCGTCAGGGATGGGAAGTTCACCCCTCCACTTT. This translates into CASSLPSGMGSSPLHF.

The chain links TRBV18 to TRBJ2-5; 10 positions match TRBD1. The DNA end is a closer match to TRBJ2-7, so the J assignment may be wrong. This CDR3 has 14 amino acids. Germline V gene sequence: CDR1 KGHSH, CDR2 LQKENI. CDR3 coding DNA: TGTGCCAGCTCCCGTCCGGGACAGGGGAACGAGCAGTACTTC. It specifies CASSRPGQGNEQYF.

The chain is built from TRBV2 and TRBJ1-2, with 8 bases lining up with TRBD1. The V gene's germline CDR1 is SNHLY and CDR2 FYNNEI. The CDR3 totals 16 residues. V lost 2 bases to trimming and J lost 3 bases; unmatched junction nucleotides: 8. CDR3 bases: TGTGCCAGCAGTGAAACTTGGACAGGGTCCGACTATGGCTACACCTTC. It specifies CASSETWTGSDYGYTF.